One and the same sample provided the 29 T cell receptor beta chains below, sequenced in a study of T cell responses to AZD1222 COVID-19 vaccine. Method: immunoSEQ multiplex PCR; TCRdb's copy keeps in-frame clones and lacks some. This table has over 120,000 clones, roughly 90% appearing once. This specimen was peripheral blood, taken 28 days after the second AZD1222 dose. Receptor source: an adult who received the AZD1222 COVID-19 vaccine.

The chain joins TRBV5-6 to TRBJ1-2; 7 nucleotides align to TRBD1. After removal of 0 bases from V and 9 bases from J, the junction contained 8 bases not matched to a gene. The CDR3 contains 14 residues. Germline V gene sequence: CDR1 SGHDT, CDR2 YYEEEE. The CDR3 spells CASSLEDRVMRYTF. DNA of the CDR3: TGTGCCAGCAGCTTGGAAGACAGGGTGATGCGCTACACCTTC.

The V and J genes are TRBV7-9 and TRBJ1-1; D remains unclear. Per the germline V gene, CDR1 is SEHNR and CDR2 is FQNEAQ (reference sequence). V was cut by 6 bases and J by 0 bases, with 20 bases left in between. The CDR3 covers 17 residues. CDR3 region: CASRGRLSEGLNTEAFF. The CDR3 DNA reads TGTGCCAGCAGGGGGAGATTATCGGAGGGCTTGAACACTGAAGCTTTCTTT.

J is TRBJ1-2 and V is TRBV30, with 11 bases that match TRBD1. Germline CDR1 reads GTSNPN; CDR2 reads SVGIG (reference sequence). J was trimmed by 7 bases and V by 2 bases; bases with no gene match: 3. The CDR3 sequence is 13 residues long. CDR3 sequence reads: CAWSRGQGVGYTF. DNA of the CDR3: TGTGCCTGGAGTAGGGGACAGGGGGTTGGCTACACCTTC.

The chain has TRBV19 and TRBJ1-4; 7 bases are shared with TRBD1. CDR1 and CDR2 from the germline V gene are LNHDA and SQIVND (reference sequence). There are 14 residues in the CDR3. The ends lost 5 bases at V and 4 bases at J; junction bases unmatched: 4. The CDR3 sequence: CASSRDSGNEKLFF. DNA for the CDR3: TGTGCCAGTAGTCGGGACAGCGGTAATGAAAAACTGTTTTTT.

This clone was counted between two and nine times. The rearrangement links TRBV12-5 to TRBJ2-6, with no clear D. CDR3 length: 14 amino acids. Per the germline V gene, CDR1 is LGHNT and CDR2 is FRNRAP. V lost 7 bases and J 4 bases, leaving 11 bases between the germline ends. The CDR3 here is CASALVPGANVLTF. Here the CDR3 DNA reads TGTGCTAGTGCCCTGGTCCCCGGGGCCAACGTCCTGACTTTC.

J is TRBJ2-7 and V is TRBV5-1; TRBD2 agrees at 11 bases. With 2 bases clipped from V and 3 bases from J, the junction kept 4 bases outside the gene matches. This CDR3 region has 15 residues. Germline lookup yields CDR1 SGHRS and CDR2 YFSETQ. The CDR3 is CASSFTSGSIYEQYF. DNA of the CDR3: TGCGCCAGCAGCTTCACTAGCGGGAGCATCTACGAGCAGTACTTC. The entire variable domain, with the rest obtained from reference TRBV5-1 and TRBJ2-7, is as follows: KAGVTQTPRYLIKTRGQQVTLSCSPISGHRSVSWYQQTPGQGLQFLFEYFSETQRNKGNFPGRFSGRQFSNSRSEMNVSTLELGDSALYLCASSFTSGSIYEQYFGPGTRLTVT.

Written as DNA, the CDR3 is TGTGCCTGGAAAGTGTATGGCTATGGCTACACCTTC. Amino acid sequence: CAWKVYGYGYTF. This chain joins TRBV30 and TRBJ1-2; the D is unclear. The CDR3 extends over 12 amino acids. Trimming left V 4 bases short and J 4 bases short, with 10 bases between. Per germline, CDR1 GTSNPN and CDR2 SVGIG (reference sequence). Full variable domain (rest looked up from reference TRBV30 and TRBJ1-2): SQTIHQWPATLVQPVGSPLSLECTVEGTSNPNLYWYRQAAGRGLQLLFYSVGIGQISSEVPQNLSASRPQDRQFILSSKKLLLSDSGFYLCAWKVYGYGYTFGSGTRLTVV.

This clone has just one count. The chain recombines TRBV28 with TRBJ1-6; 8 bases are shared with TRBD1. The length of the CDR3 is 15 residues. With 3 bases clipped from V and 13 bases from J, the junction kept 11 bases outside the gene matches. Germline CDR1 and CDR2: MDHEN and SYDVKM. CDR3 coding DNA: TGTGCCAGCAGTTTTATGGGGAGACAGGGGTTCCCCCTCCACTTT. Its protein is CASSFMGRQGFPLHF. Based on the CDR3 plus reference TRBV28 and TRBJ1-6, the full variable domain is DVKVTQSSRYLVKRTGEKVFLECVQDMDHENMFWYRQDPGLGLRLIYFSYDVKMKEKGDIPEGYSVSREKKERFSLILESASTNQTSMYLCASSFMGRQGFPLHFGNGTRLTVT.

This chain joins TRBV30 and TRBJ1-2, with 7 bases that match TRBD1. V lost 2 bases and J lost 5; bases outside the gene matches: 5. This CDR3 comprises 13 residues. Germline assignment: CDR1 GTSNPN and CDR2 SVGIG (reference sequence). CDR3 amino acids: CAWSNLQGYGYTF. The CDR3 DNA follows: TGTGCCTGGAGTAATTTACAGGGGTATGGCTACACCTTC.

This clone appeared a few times. This sequence joins TRBV19 and TRBJ1-1, with a weak D call TRBD1 (5 bases). Germline assignment: CDR1 LNHDA and CDR2 SQIVND (reference sequence). V shed 6 bases and J shed 2 bases, with 19 bases lying between them. CDR3 length: 16 amino acids. The CDR3 DNA reads TGTGCCAGTAGGAACCTCCTGGGGGGGATAAACACTGAAGCTTTCTTT. Its translation: CASRNLLGGINTEAFF.

V usage is TRBV7-9 and J usage is TRBJ1-5; D gene ambiguous. Trimming took 1 base from V and 3 from J, leaving 7 bases between them. CDR3 size: 14 residues. Germline assignment: CDR1 SEHNR and CDR2 FQNEAQ (reference sequence). CDR3 loop: CASSLGPPNQPQHF. The CDR3 bases are TGTGCCAGCAGCTTAGGACCGCCCAATCAGCCCCAGCATTTT.

The chain is built from TRBV9 and TRBJ2-1; a weak D match, TRBD2 (8 bases). V shed 3 bases and J shed 4 bases, with 14 bases lying between them. The CDR3 is 15 amino acids. Germline lookup yields CDR1 SGDLS and CDR2 YYNGEE. The CDR3 nucleotides read TGTGCCAGCAGCGAGGGGGCTAGCGGGTACAATGAGCAGTTCTTC. Residues: CASSEGASGYNEQFF.

V gene TRBV3-1 (or the pseudogene TRBV3-2) combines with J gene TRBJ2-2, with D uncertain. CDR3 length: 12 amino acids. Germline CDR1 and CDR2: LGHDT and YNNKEL (reference sequence). V was trimmed by 1 base and J by 7 bases, leaving 4 bases between them. DNA of the CDR3: TGTGCCAGCAGCCAAGGGATCGGGGAGCTGTTTTTT. Translating it yields CASSQGIGELFF.

This clone has just one count. The chain is built from TRBV4-2 and TRBJ1-2; the D is unclear. The CDR3 length is 12 residues. Germline CDR1 reads LGHNA; CDR2 reads YNFKEQ. The germline V and J ends were trimmed by 2 bases and 6 bases, with 7 bases remaining between them. This chain's CDR3 is CASSQTVHGYTF. DNA of the CDR3: TGTGCCAGCAGCCAAACAGTACATGGCTACACCTTC.

This clone was detected once. The chain joins TRBV12-3 or TRBV12-4 to TRBJ1-1, with TRBD1 identical over 7 bases. This CDR3 spans 12 amino acids. V dropped 1 base and J dropped 11; count of bases not matched to a gene: 4. CDR3 in DNA: TGTGCCAGCAGTTTAGGGACAGGCGCGGCTTTCTTT. Its translation is CASSLGTGAAFF.

The genes are TRBV6-5 and TRBJ2-7; perhaps TRBD2 as D (6 bases). The V and J ends lost 2 bases and 5 bases respectively, with 13 bases between them. CDR1 and CDR2 from the germline V gene are MNHEY and SVGAGI. The CDR3 sequence is 14 residues long. This CDR3 is CASSYGGSSHEQYF. The DNA for the CDR3 is TGTGCCAGCAGTTACGGAGGGTCGAGCCACGAGCAGTACTTC.

The rearrangement joins TRBV7-6 to TRBJ2-1, with TRBD1 identical over 9 bases. Germline lookup yields CDR1 SGHVS and CDR2 FNYEAQ. The CDR3 length is 15 residues. V was pared by 2 bases and J by 9 bases, with 8 bases of the junction left unmatched. For the CDR3, the DNA is TGTGCCAGCAGCTTATCCGGGACAGGGTCAGTTGAGCAGTTCTTC. Translation: CASSLSGTGSVEQFF.

This clone was seen only once. The rearrangement joins TRBV29-1 to TRBJ2-5, with D uncertain. V was cut by 6 bases and J by 5 bases, with 10 bases left in between. CDR3 length: 11 residues. Germline assignment: CDR1 SQVTM and CDR2 ANQGSEA. The CDR3 DNA sequence: TGCAGCGTGAGGCAGTCGGAGACCCAGTACTTC. It is translated as CSVRQSETQYF.

The sample holds one count of this clone. This sequence joins TRBV7-9 and TRBJ2-3; D is undetermined. This CDR3 has 14 residues. Germline V gene lookup returns CDR1 SEHNR and CDR2 FQNEAQ (reference sequence). V lost 1 base and J lost 0, with 5 bases in between. Written as DNA, the CDR3 is TGTGCCAGCAGCTTAGGCACAAGCACAGATACGCAGTATTTT. Protein product: CASSLGTSTDTQYF.

The genes are TRBV19 and TRBJ2-1; the match to TRBD2 covers 8 bases. Trimming cost V 10 bases and J 6 bases; bases outside gene matches: 8. This CDR3 has 13 residues. The germline V gene has CDR1 LNHDA and CDR2 SQIVND (reference sequence). The CDR3 here is CATRAGGSNEQFF. CDR3 sequence (DNA): TGTGCCACGAGGGCGGGAGGATCCAATGAGCAGTTCTTC.

The chain combines TRBV5-4 with TRBJ1-2; D possibly corresponds to TRBD1 (5 bases). Trimming took off 0 bases at V and 4 bases at J, with 10 bases between the two ends. The CDR3 is 14 residues long. Germline CDR1 reads SGHNT; CDR2 reads YYREEE (reference sequence). CDR3 sequence reads: CASSLVGGFYGYTF. CDR3 DNA sequence: TGTGCCAGCAGCTTGGTTGGGGGATTCTATGGCTACACCTTC.

The gene calls are TRBV6-5 and TRBJ2-7, with 7 bases aligning to TRBD1. Germline loops: CDR1 MNHEY, CDR2 SVGAGI. Trimming at V came to 5 bases and at J to 4 bases, leaving 5 bases not matched to a gene. The length of the CDR3 is 13 residues. DNA for the CDR3: TGTGCCAGCAGTACCGGGACAGCATACGAGCAGTACTTC. Protein: CASSTGTAYEQYF.

This CDR3 reads CASSAGGGAEAFF. CDR3 nucleotide sequence: TGTGCCAGCAGCGCGGGGGGAGGAGCTGAAGCTTTCTTT. The rearrangement uses TRBV5-6 and TRBJ1-1, with a tentative D call TRBD1 (5 bases). The CDR3 sequence is 13 residues long. V lost 4 bases to trimming and J lost 6 bases, with 13 bases between them. The germline gives CDR1 SGHDT, CDR2 YYEEEE.

The chain employs TRBV28 and TRBJ1-5, with D maybe TRBD1 (5 bases). Trimming pared 2 bases from V and 7 bases from J, leaving 12 bases between. The germline V gene has CDR1 MDHEN and CDR2 SYDVKM. The length of the CDR3 is 14 residues. The CDR3 reads CASSLGGGGQPQHF. CDR3 sequence (DNA): TGTGCCAGCAGTTTAGGGGGAGGAGGGCAGCCCCAGCATTTT.

The chain has TRBV15 and TRBJ2-7; TRBD1 matches 12 bases. CDR1 and CDR2 (germline): LNHNV, YYDKDF (reference sequence). This CDR3 comprises 15 residues. Trimming at V came to 5 bases and at J to 5 bases, leaving 7 bases not matched to a gene. The CDR3 reads CATSPGTGGFNEQYF. DNA for the CDR3: TGTGCCACCAGCCCAGGGACAGGGGGCTTCAACGAGCAGTACTTC.

Here the CDR3 DNA reads TGTGCCAGCAGCGCGGACAGTACCAGGAGCAATCAGCCCCAGCATTTT. Translated, it gives CASSADSTRSNQPQHF. V usage is TRBV7-9 and J usage is TRBJ1-5, with a weak D call TRBD1 (6 bases). Trimming removed 5 bases from V and 1 base from J, with 15 bases in between. This CDR3 comprises 16 residues. Germline CDR1 SEHNR, CDR2 FQNEAQ (reference sequence).

The chain has TRBV29-1 and TRBJ2-2; D remains ambiguous. Germline values: CDR1 SQVTM, CDR2 ANQGSEA. This CDR3 comprises 13 residues. V lost 3 bases, J lost 1 base, and 6 bases lay in between. The CDR3 region has the DNA TGCAGCGTTGAGATGGAGAACACCGGGGAGCTGTTTTTT. Translation gives CSVEMENTGELFF.

The CDR3: CASSPQGAALANYGYTF. In DNA form, the CDR3 reads TGTGCCAGCAGCCCTCAGGGGGCCGCTTTAGCTAACTATGGCTACACCTTC. The genes are TRBV9 and TRBJ1-2; TRBD1 matches 8 bases. Germline trimming cut 4 bases from V and 0 bases from J; bases unmatched to any gene: 11. Germline CDR1 and CDR2: SGDLS and YYNGEE. There are 17 residues in the CDR3.

The V call is TRBV3-1 (or the pseudogene TRBV3-2), the J call TRBJ1-2; D unclear. V was shortened by 3 bases and J by 8 bases, with 7 bases between the two germline ends. This CDR3 has 11 residues. Germline V gene data show CDR1 as LGHDT and CDR2 as YNNKEL (reference sequence). The CDR3 DNA follows: TGTGCCAGCAGCCACGATACGGGCTACACCTTC. Encoded protein: CASSHDTGYTF.